This TCR beta chain was sequenced for a study of T cells in Graves' hyperthyroidism and ophthalmopathy. Overall study results and limits: Among thyroid clonotypes expanded above 0.001, most also appeared in blood.

From germline, CDR1 is DFQATT and CDR2 SNEGSKA (reference sequence). The CDR3 length is 15 residues. The ends were cut back, 0 bases at V and 3 bases at J, with 14 bases in the middle. The TCR beta CDR3 regions underwent amplification using RNA transcripts as the source. A set of HTBI primers served as the primers for a first-round RT-PCR of the TCR CDR3. TCRdb redid the calling of the multiplex PCR reads with MiXCR, one entry per CDR3 protein. The profile covers about 210,000 distinct CDR3 sequences, with 15% to 20% appearing a single time and around 50% taken by the ten largest. This clonotype was counted many times. The antigen is unknown.

Sequencing input: blood. This sequence was found in a man in his fifties or sixties with Graves' hyperthyroidism. The chain combines TRBV20-1 with TRBJ1-2, with D unclear. CDR3 sequence reads: CSAREYFEAHYGYTF. The CDR3 region has the DNA TGCAGTGCTAGAGAATACTTCGAGGCCCACTATGGCTACACCTTC.